This section outlines one T cell receptor (beta chain) sequence together with its context. Its antigen is currently unknown. This entry is derived from a study of identifying expanded T cells in peripheral blood. Notes on the study in general: Variance in clone template counts between approximately 2-week samples significantly increased with total template count across all healthy donors.

Healthy donors had no documented immune events, such as infections, while sampled. CDR3 length equals 14 residues. CDR1 is SEHNR, CDR2 FQNEAQ, per germline (reference sequence). The V gene end was trimmed by 2 bases and the J gene end by 7 bases; junction bases not matched to a gene: 5. Sequenced by immunoSEQ multiplex PCR; TCRdb stores in-frame clones only, minus some. The repertoire holds 75,000 to 95,000 clones, with approximately 90% as singletons. Input material: blood. This TCR was sampled from a person aged 18 to 70 in good health. V and J are TRBV7-9 and TRBJ1-2, with 9 bases lining up with TRBD1. CDR3: CASSLPTGGGGYTF. The CDR3 DNA reads as TGTGCCAGCAGCTTACCGACAGGGGGTGGTGGCTACACCTTC.